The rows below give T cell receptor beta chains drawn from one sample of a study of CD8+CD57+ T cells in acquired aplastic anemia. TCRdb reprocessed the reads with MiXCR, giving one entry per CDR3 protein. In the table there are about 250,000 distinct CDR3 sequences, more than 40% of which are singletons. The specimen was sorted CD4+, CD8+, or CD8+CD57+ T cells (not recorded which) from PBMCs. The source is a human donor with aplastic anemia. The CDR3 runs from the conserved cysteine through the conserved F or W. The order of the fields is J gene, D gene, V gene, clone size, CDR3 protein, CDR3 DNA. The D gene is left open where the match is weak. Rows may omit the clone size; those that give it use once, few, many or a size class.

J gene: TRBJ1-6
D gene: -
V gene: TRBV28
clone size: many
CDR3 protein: CASSLARASPLHF
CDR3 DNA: TGTGCCAGCAGTTTGGCTAGGGCCTCACCCCTCCACTTT

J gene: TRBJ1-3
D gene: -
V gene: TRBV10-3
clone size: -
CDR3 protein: CASAGWRNTIYF
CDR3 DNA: TGTGCCAGCGCGGGATGGAGAAACACCATATATTTT

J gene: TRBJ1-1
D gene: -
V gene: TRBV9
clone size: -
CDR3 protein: CASSPRQTFTEAFF
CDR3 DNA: TGTGCCAGCAGCCCGAGACAGACCTTCACTGAAGCTTTCTTT

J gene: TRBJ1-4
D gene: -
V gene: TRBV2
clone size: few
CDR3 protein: CASSQDRLTGGGREKLFF
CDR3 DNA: TGTGCCAGCAGCCAAGATCGCCTTACCGGGGGAGGTAGGGAAAAACTGTTTTTT

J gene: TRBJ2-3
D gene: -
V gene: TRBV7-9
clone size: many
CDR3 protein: CASSLVLPAGTQYF
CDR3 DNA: TGTGCCAGCAGCTTAGTACTGCCTGCAGGTACGCAGTATTTT

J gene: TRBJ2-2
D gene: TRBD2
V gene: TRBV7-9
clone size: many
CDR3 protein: CASGREESNTGELFF
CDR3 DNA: TGTGCCAGCGGACGGGAGGAGTCGAACACCGGGGAGCTGTTTTTT

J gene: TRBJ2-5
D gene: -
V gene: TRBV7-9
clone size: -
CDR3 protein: CASSLASRETQYF
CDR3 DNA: TGCGCCAGCAGCTTGGCCTCTAGAGAGACCCAGTACTTC

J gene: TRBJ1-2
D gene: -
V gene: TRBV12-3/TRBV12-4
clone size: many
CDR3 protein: CASSLPGGDGYTF
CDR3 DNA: TGTGCCAGCAGTTTACCGGGGGGGGACGGCTACACCTTC

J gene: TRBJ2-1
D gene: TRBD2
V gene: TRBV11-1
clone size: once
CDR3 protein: CASISAGGLNEQFF
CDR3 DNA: TGTGCCAGCATCTCGGCGGGGGGCCTAAATGAGCAGTTCTTC

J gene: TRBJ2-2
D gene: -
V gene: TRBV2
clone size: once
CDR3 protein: CASSADSPNTGELSF
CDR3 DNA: TGTGCCAGCAGTGCCGACAGCCCGAACACCGGGGAGCTGTCTTTT

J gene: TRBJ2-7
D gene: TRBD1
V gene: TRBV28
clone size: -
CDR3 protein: CASSSLRGTGLDEQYF
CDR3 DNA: TGTGCCAGCAGTTCACTACGGGGGACAGGGCTCGACGAGCAGTACTTC

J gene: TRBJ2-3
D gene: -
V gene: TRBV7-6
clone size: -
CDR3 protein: CASSLDVRAPTDTQYF
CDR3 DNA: TGTGCCAGCAGCTTAGACGTACGGGCCCCCACAGATACGCAGTATTTT

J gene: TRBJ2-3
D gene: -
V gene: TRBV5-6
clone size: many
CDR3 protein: CASSPQGHTQYF
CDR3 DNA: TGTGCCAGCAGTCCTCAAGGACATACGCAGTATTTT

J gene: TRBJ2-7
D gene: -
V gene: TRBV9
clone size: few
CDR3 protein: CASSVQDGFYEQYF
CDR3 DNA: TGTGCCAGCAGCGTCCAGGACGGGTTCTACGAGCAGTACTTC

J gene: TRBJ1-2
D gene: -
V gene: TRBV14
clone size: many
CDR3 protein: CASSPRGSTF
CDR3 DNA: TGTGCCAGCAGCCCCAGGGGTTCCACCTTC

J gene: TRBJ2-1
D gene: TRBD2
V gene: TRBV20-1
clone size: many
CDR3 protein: CSARVQAGANEQFF
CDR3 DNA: TGCAGTGCTAGAGTTCAAGCGGGGGCCAATGAGCAGTTCTTC

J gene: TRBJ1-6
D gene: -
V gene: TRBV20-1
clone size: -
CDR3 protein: CSAQSGAEGYNSPLHF
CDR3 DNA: TGCAGTGCCCAATCTGGGGCAGAGGGTTATAATTCACCCCTCCACTTT

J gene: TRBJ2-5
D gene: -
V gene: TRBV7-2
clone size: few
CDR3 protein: CASSLASSEVQETQYF
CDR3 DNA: TGTGCCAGCAGCTTAGCCTCTAGCGAAGTCCAAGAGACCCAGTACTTC

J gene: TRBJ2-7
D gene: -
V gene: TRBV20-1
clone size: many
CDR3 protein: CSARANSKQEQYF
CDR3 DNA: TGCAGTGCTAGAGCAAACTCGAAGCAGGAGCAGTACTTC

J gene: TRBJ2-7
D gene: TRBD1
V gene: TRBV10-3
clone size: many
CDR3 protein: CAISDQTGYEQYF
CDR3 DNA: TGTGCCATCAGTGACCAGACAGGGTACGAGCAGTACTTC

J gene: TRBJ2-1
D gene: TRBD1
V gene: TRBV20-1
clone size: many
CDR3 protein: CSVGGYEQFF
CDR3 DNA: TGCAGTGTAGGGGGCTATGAGCAGTTCTTC

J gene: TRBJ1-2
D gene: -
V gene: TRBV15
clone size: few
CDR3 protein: CATSGESNYGYTF
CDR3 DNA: TGTGCCACCAGCGGGGAGTCTAACTATGGCTACACCTTC

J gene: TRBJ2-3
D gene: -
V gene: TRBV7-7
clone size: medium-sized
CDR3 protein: CASSLQRWSSSTDTQYF
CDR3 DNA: TGTGCTAGCAGCTTACAGCGGTGGTCTTCTAGCACAGATACGCAGTATTTT

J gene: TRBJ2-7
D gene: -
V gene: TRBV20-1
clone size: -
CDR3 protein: CSARGTTSYVQYF
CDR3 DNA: TGCAGTGCGAGGGGGACTACCTCCTACGTGCAGTACTTC

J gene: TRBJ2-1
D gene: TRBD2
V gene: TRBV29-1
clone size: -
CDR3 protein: CSVAGLDYNEQFF
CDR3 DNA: TGCAGCGTTGCGGGACTAGACTACAATGAGCAGTTCTTC

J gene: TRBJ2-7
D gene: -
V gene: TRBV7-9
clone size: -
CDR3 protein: CASSLPGIYEQYF
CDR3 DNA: TGTGCCAGCAGCTTACCTGGAATCTACGAGCAGTACTTC

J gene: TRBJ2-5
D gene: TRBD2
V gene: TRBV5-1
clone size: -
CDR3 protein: CASRMLAGTGETQYF
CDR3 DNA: TGCGCCAGCAGGATGCTAGCGGGGACGGGAGAGACCCAGTACTTC